This T cell receptor beta chain was found in a study of cytomegalovirus exposure and HLA in healthy donors. Study-level results: Exclusion applied to some V segments, including TRBV6-2 and TRBV6-3, as they were indistinguishable. Most subjects had HLA-A and HLA-B alleles reportedly predicted accurately by TCR beta sequences. TCR beta chains numbering more than 150 were designated cytomegalovirus-associated.

Remarks on this clone: Its antigen is unidentified.

Germline CDR1 is PRHDT and CDR2 is FYEKMQ (reference sequence). The CDR3 totals 16 residues. Trimming at V came to 1 base and at J to 3 bases, leaving 6 bases not matched to a gene. PCR amplification relied on 60 Vbeta primers (plus 13 Jbeta primers). Repertoires were generated with immunoSEQ multiplex PCR, while TCRdb's copy carries only in-frame clones and drops some. There are around 210,000 clones in the sample; more than 75% occur only once, and approximately 0.24% lies in the top ten. The genes are TRBV13 and TRBJ2-1, with TRBD1 matching 7 bases. Sample: PBMCs. This TCR derives from a girl aged 2-9 years in good health and CMV-seronegative. The CDR3, as DNA: TGTGCCAGCAGCTTAGTCTCGGGACAGTACTACAATGAGCAGTTCTTC. The encoded protein is CASSLVSGQYYNEQFF.